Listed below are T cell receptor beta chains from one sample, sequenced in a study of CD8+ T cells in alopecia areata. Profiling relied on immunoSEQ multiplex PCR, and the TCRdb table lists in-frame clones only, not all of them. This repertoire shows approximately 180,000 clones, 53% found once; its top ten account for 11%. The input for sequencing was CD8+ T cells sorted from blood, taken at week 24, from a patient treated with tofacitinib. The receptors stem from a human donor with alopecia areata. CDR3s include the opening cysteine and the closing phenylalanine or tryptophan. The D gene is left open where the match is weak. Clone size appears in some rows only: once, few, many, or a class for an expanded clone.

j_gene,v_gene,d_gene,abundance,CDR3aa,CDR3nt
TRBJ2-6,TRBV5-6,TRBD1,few,CASSGLDRADISGANVLTF,TGTGCCAGCAGCGGGCTGGACAGGGCCGATATCTCTGGGGCCAACGTCCTGACTTTC
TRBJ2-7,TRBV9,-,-,CASSVSGGRGEQYF,TGTGCCAGCAGCGTATCCGGGGGCCGCGGGGAGCAGTACTTC
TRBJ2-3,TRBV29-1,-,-,CSVEGGPQYF,TGCAGCGTTGAAGGGGGGCCGCAGTATTTT
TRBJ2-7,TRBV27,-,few,CASSNGTYEQYF,TGTGCCAGCAGTAATGGGACCTACGAGCAGTACTTC
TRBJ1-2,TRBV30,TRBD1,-,CAWTGTGDGYTF,TGTGCCTGGACCGGGACAGGGGATGGCTACACCTTC
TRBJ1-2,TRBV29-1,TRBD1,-,CSVTGTGDGYTF,TGCAGCGTCACCGGGACAGGGGATGGCTACACCTTC
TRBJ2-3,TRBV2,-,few,CASSVGGDTQYF,TGTGCCAGCAGTGTTGGGGGGGATACGCAGTATTTT
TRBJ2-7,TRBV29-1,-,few,CSVAPRQGGEQYF,TGCAGCGTTGCCCCCCGACAGGGAGGAGAGCAGTACTTC
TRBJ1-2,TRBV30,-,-,CAWSVLGATYGYTF,TGTGCCTGGAGTGTACTTGGGGCCACCTATGGCTACACCTTC
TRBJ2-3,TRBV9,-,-,CASSPRNSPQDTQYF,TGTGCCAGCAGCCCCAGGAACTCTCCTCAGGATACGCAGTATTTT
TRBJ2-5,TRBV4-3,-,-,CASSQDRGRRETQYF,TGCGCCAGCAGCCAAGACAGGGGAAGGCGAGAGACCCAGTACTTC
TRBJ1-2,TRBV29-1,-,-,CSVPLATNYGYTF,TGCAGCGTTCCCTTAGCTACTAACTATGGCTACACCTTC
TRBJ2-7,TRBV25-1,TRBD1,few,CASSAGTGPSGEQYF,TGTGCCAGCAGTGCCGGGACAGGACCTTCGGGAGAGCAGTACTTC
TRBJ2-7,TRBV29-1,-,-,CSVVPMGDKKTLHEQYF,TGCAGCGTTGTACCGATGGGGGACAAAAAAACACTCCACGAGCAGTACTTC
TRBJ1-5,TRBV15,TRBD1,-,CATSRDYGTGTSEPQHF,TGTGCCACCAGCAGAGATTATGGGACAGGGACGTCTGAGCCCCAGCATTTT
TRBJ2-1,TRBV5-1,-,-,CASSIRTGNNEQFF,TGCGCCAGCAGCATACGAACAGGGAACAATGAGCAGTTCTTC
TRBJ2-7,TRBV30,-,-,CAWSVLLAGGEQYF,TGTGCCTGGAGTGTGTTACTAGCTGGGGGCGAGCAGTACTTC
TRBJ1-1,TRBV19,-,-,CASSMGAGKTEAFF,TGTGCCAGTAGTATGGGTGCAGGGAAGACTGAAGCTTTCTTT
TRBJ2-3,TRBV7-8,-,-,CASSPPIGSTDTQYF,TGTGCCAGCAGCCCCCCGATCGGGAGCACAGATACGCAGTATTTT
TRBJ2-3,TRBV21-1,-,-,CASTYRDRSTDTQYF,TGTGCCAGCACTTACCGGGACAGGAGTACAGATACGCAGTATTTT
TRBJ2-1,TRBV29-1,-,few,CSVAPPSYNEQFF,TGCAGCGTTGCCCCACCTTCCTACAATGAGCAGTTCTTC
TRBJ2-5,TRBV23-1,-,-,CASSPGAYQETQYF,TGCGCCAGCAGCCCGGGAGCCTACCAAGAGACCCAGTACTTC
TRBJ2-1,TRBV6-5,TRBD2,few,CASGGGGLYNEQFF,TGTGCCAGCGGTGGCGGGGGGTTATACAATGAGCAGTTCTTC
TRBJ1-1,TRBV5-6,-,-,CASSFDRTEAFF,TGTGCCAGCAGCTTTGACAGGACTGAAGCTTTCTTT
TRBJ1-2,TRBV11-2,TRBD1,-,CASSAQGDYGYTF,TGTGCCAGCAGCGCACAGGGGGACTATGGCTACACCTTC
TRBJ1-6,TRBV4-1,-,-,CASSPFGGDNSPLHF,TGCGCCAGCAGCCCCTTCGGGGGCGATAATTCACCCCTCCACTTT
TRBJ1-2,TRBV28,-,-,CASSLGGAGYTF,TGTGCCAGCAGTTTAGGGGGGGCTGGCTACACCTTC
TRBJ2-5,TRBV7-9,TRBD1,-,CASSVPRRDRDRGETQYF,TGTGCCAGCAGCGTCCCGAGGAGGGACAGGGACCGTGGGGAGACCCAGTACTTC
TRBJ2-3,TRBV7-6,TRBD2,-,CASSPPSGGADTQYF,TGTGCCAGCAGCCCGCCTAGCGGGGGGGCGGATACGCAGTATTTT
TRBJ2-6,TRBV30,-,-,CAWSSGDSGANVLTF,TGTGCCTGGAGTTCCGGCGACTCTGGGGCCAACGTCCTGACTTTC
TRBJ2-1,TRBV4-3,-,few,CASSQDPLDRSPYNEQFF,TGCGCCAGCAGCCAAGATCCCCTCGACAGGTCCCCCTACAATGAGCAGTTCTTC
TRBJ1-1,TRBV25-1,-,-,CASSGGMGLGAFF,TGTGCCAGCAGTGGGGGGATGGGACTGGGAGCTTTCTTT
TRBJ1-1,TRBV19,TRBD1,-,CASSTDMGQKNTEAFF,TGTGCCAGTAGTACCGACATGGGACAGAAGAACACTGAAGCTTTCTTT
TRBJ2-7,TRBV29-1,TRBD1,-,CSVGRTGSNEQYF,TGCAGCGTGGGCCGGACAGGGAGTAACGAGCAGTACTTC
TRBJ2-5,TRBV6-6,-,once,CASSFTGDGETQYF,TGTGCCAGCAGTTTCACGGGGGACGGAGAGACCCAGTACTTC
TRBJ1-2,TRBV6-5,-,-,CASSYTDNYGYTF,TGTGCCAGCAGTTACACGGATAACTATGGCTACACCTTC
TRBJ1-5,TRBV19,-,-,CASSSEEGDNQPQHF,TGTGCCAGTAGTTCCGAGGAGGGAGACAATCAGCCCCAGCATTTT
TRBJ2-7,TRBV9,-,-,CASGSLPFGGEVGEQYF,TGTGCCAGCGGGTCCCTTCCGTTTGGCGGGGAAGTCGGCGAGCAGTACTTC
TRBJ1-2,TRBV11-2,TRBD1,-,CASSRGTGFWGYTF,TGTGCCAGCAGCCGCGGGACAGGGTTCTGGGGCTACACCTTC
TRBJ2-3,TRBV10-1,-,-,CASSDAVASTDTQYF,TGCGCCAGCAGTGATGCGGTAGCGAGCACAGATACGCAGTATTTT